This T cell receptor beta chain is drawn from a study of CD8 T cells in ankylosing spondylitis. This clonotype came up a few times. The antigen is undetermined. One entry per CDR3 protein results from TCRdb running MiXCR on the 5' RACE reads. This table holds 800,000 to 900,000 distinct CDR3 sequences, about an eighth found once. Overall study findings and caveats: The study identified a TCR beta motif of several highly homologous variants that appeared characteristic of ankylosing spondylitis blood.

V lost 4 bases to trimming and J lost 4 bases; unmatched junction nucleotides: 6. The length of the CDR3 is 16 residues. In germline, CDR1 is SGHDT, CDR2 YYEEEE. The sequenced material came from blood, either unsorted or a sorted T cell fraction (not recorded which). The chain couples TRBV5-6 to TRBJ2-3, with 13 bases lining up with TRBD2. The receptor's source is a male donor with ankylosing spondylitis. CDR3 DNA: TGTGCCAGCAGCCATTTACTAGCGGGAGGGGCAGATACGCAGTATTTT. As protein: CASSHLLAGGADTQYF.